The 13 T cell receptor beta chains below all came from one sample that was sequenced in a study of T-cell memory formation after mild COVID-19 (dated by TCRdb to about 2021). The protocol used for the library was 5' RACE. TCRdb lists the instrument as Illumina NovaSeq 6000. Clones were called with MiXCR by TCRdb after fastp trimmed the public reads at Q25, and only in-frame beta chains were retained. Each record represents a unique CDR3 protein, reported with the most common genes and DNA among its rows. This sample holds about 360,000 distinct CDR3 sequences; about 15% were observed only once. The ten largest clones add up to around 22% of the sample. The sample was PBMCs or a T cell subset sorted from them (not recorded which). These receptors originate from a man younger than 35 who had mild COVID-19 (a few samples of this study predate the infection). The sample titles of this study are shuffled in the database, so cell type and time point are left out; the donor was told from shared clones.

The chain employs TRBV7-8 and TRBJ1-5; D is perhaps TRBD1 (6 bases). V lost 4 bases to trimming and J lost 0 bases, with 25 bases between them. The CDR3 spans 20 residues. Germline CDR1 is SGHVS and CDR2 is FQNEAQ. In DNA form, the CDR3 reads TGTGCCAGCAGCTCCCGGGACACCAAAGGGGGAATGAATAGCAATCAGCCCCAGCATTTT. Its translation: CASSSRDTKGGMNSNQPQHF.

At least ten counts were recorded for this clonotype. This chain uses TRBV20-1 with TRBJ1-5; a possible D gene is TRBD1 (5 bases). Germline values: CDR1 DFQATT, CDR2 SNEGSKA (reference sequence). Trimming left V 0 bases short and J 2 bases short, with 8 bases between. This CDR3 spans 14 amino acids. The CDR3 sequence: CSARDVQGNQPQHF. The CDR3 DNA reads as TGCAGTGCTAGAGATGTACAGGGCAATCAGCCCCAGCATTTT.

The rearrangement joins TRBV29-1 to TRBJ2-2; TRBD2 is a possible D gene (6 bases). With 8 bases removed from V and 6 bases from J, the gap between germline ends came to 16 bases. The CDR3 extends over 13 amino acids. Germline assignment: CDR1 SQVTM and CDR2 ANQGSEA. CDR3 sequence (DNA): TGCAGCTCATGGGAGGTCGGCGCCGGGGAGCTGTTTTTT. Translating gives CSSWEVGAGELFF.

This clonotype was found many times. The chain employs TRBV20-1 and TRBJ2-5, with TRBD1 as a possible D gene (5 bases). CDR3 length equals 12 residues. V shed 3 bases and J shed 4 bases, with 9 bases lying between them. The germline gives CDR1 DFQATT, CDR2 SNEGSKA (reference sequence). This CDR3 is CSARGPGETQYF. Written as DNA, the CDR3 is TGCAGTGCTAGGGGGCCCGGAGAGACCCAGTACTTC.

This rearrangement joins TRBV6-2 or TRBV6-3 to TRBJ2-3, with 7 bases that match TRBD2. V shed 0 bases, J shed 0 bases, and the junction held 12 bases outside the gene matches. Germline assignment: CDR1 MNHEY and CDR2 SVGEGT. The CDR3 length is 19 residues. CDR3 amino acids: CASSYSTVPSGTSTDTQYF. The CDR3 nucleotides read TGTGCCAGCAGTTACTCCACGGTTCCTAGCGGTACTAGCACAGATACGCAGTATTTT.

The chain combines TRBV24-1 with TRBJ2-5, with 7 positions matching TRBD2. V lost 3 bases, J lost 3 bases, and 6 bases stayed unmatched. The CDR3 consists of 15 residues. Germline values: CDR1 KGHDR, CDR2 SFDVKD. The CDR3 sequence: CATSDPGDYKETQYF. The CDR3 DNA is TGTGCCACCAGTGATCCCGGGGACTATAAAGAGACCCAGTACTTC.

This clonotype was seen only a few times. The V gene is TRBV6-4, the J gene TRBJ2-7; no clear D gene. Trimming shortened V by 9 bases and J by 9 bases, and 21 bases separated the two germline ends. The CDR3 runs 13 residues. Germline CDR1 and CDR2: MRHNA and SNTAGT. CDR3 nucleotides: TGTGCCAGTTCGGCCGACACTTCGAAACGGCAGTACGTC. It specifies CASSADTSKRQYV.

J is TRBJ2-1 and V is TRBV6-5; weak D call: TRBD1 (6 bases). The CDR3 loop spans 15 amino acids. CDR1 and CDR2 (germline): MNHEY, SVGAGI. V lost 0 bases and J 1 base, leaving 7 bases between the germline ends. DNA of the CDR3: TGTGCCAGCAGTTACTCGGGACAATCCTACAATGAGCAGTTCTTC. Its translation is CASSYSGQSYNEQFF.

The table lists this clonotype with a few counts. The J gene is TRBJ2-3, the V gene TRBV5-1; maybe TRBD1 (6 bases). Trimming pared 1 base from V and 3 bases from J, leaving 12 bases between. The CDR3 has 15 amino acids. Germline V lookup: CDR1 SGHRS, CDR2 YFSETQ. The CDR3 loop reads CASSLSLGATDTQYF. The CDR3 DNA follows: TGCGCCAGCAGCTTGTCACTGGGGGCAACAGATACGCAGTATTTT.

In this sample, this clonotype turned up many times. CDR3 amino acids: CSARQLLGWETQYF. The DNA for the CDR3 is TGCAGTGCCCGCCAGCTCCTCGGATGGGAGACCCAGTACTTC. V is TRBV20-1 and J is TRBJ2-5; D not certain. Between the trimmed V and J ends, which lost 6 bases and 5 bases, there was a span of 19 bases. The CDR3 extends over 14 amino acids. CDR1 and CDR2 (germline): DFQATT, SNEGSKA (reference sequence).

This chain links TRBV4-1 with TRBJ1-2; TRBD1 might be the D (5 bases). The CDR3 spans 14 residues. V dropped 3 bases and J dropped 4 bases, with 12 bases sitting between them. Germline CDR1 and CDR2: MGHRA and YSYEKL. For the CDR3, the DNA is TGCGCCAGCAGCCAGGGACGTTCTGTCTATGGCTACACCTTC. Protein: CASSQGRSVYGYTF.

The rearrangement links TRBV6-1 to TRBJ1-4, with D uncertain. CDR3 length: 15 residues. Germline loops: CDR1 MNHNS, CDR2 SASEGT. Trimming shortened V by 9 bases and J by 0 bases, and 14 bases separated the two germline ends. This CDR3 is CASERWAATNEKLFF. CDR3 coding DNA: TGTGCCAGTGAAAGATGGGCAGCAACTAATGAAAAACTGTTTTTT.

This clonotype was recorded only once. V and J are TRBV4-2 and TRBJ2-5; 7 bases line up with TRBD1. Germline V gives CDR1 LGHNA, CDR2 YNFKEQ. The CDR3 loop spans 15 amino acids. Unmatched junction bases numbered 9, after V lost 4 bases and J lost 4 bases. The CDR3 DNA reads TGTGCCAGCAGCCGGTACAGGGGTGACGGAGAGACCCAGTACTTC. Translation: CASSRYRGDGETQYF.